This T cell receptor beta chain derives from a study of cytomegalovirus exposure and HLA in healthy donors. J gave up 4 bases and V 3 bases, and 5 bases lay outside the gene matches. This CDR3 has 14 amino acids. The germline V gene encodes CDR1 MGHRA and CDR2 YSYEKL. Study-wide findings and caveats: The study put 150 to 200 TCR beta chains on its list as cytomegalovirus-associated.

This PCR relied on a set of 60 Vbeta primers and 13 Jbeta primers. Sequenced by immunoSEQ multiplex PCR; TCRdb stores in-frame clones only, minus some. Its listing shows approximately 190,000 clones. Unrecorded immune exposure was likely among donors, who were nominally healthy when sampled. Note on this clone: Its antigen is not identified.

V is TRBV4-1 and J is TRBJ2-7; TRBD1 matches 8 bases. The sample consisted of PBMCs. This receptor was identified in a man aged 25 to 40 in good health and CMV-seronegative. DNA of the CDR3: TGCGCCAGCAGCCATGCAGGGGGCAGGTACGAGCAGTACTTC. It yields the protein CASSHAGGRYEQYF.